The clone carrying this T cell receptor beta chain has only a few counts. The antigen is not known. The sample originates from a study of T-cell memory formation after mild COVID-19. Study-wide results and limits: Certain responding clones were present in pre-infection memory, suggesting participation of cross-reactive memory.

Germline CDR1 and CDR2: LGHNA and YSLEER. The CDR3 is 15 residues long. Trimming removed 0 bases from V and 3 bases from J, with 12 bases in between. Constant-segment-primed 5'RACE gave TCR alpha and TCR beta cDNA libraries with sample barcodes and UMIs. MiXCR, run by TCRdb on the 5' RACE reads, gives a single entry per CDR3 protein. The table shows 300,000 to 400,000 distinct CDR3 sequences, with 15% to 20% occurring only once. Sample: PBMCs or a T cell subset sorted from them (not recorded which). The rearrangement uses TRBV4-3 and TRBJ2-7; tentative D call: TRBD2 (6 bases). This receptor was obtained from a man aged 18 to 29 who had mild COVID-19 (a few samples of this study predate the infection). Cell type and time point are not known. CDR3: CASSQDPEDYYEQYF. The CDR3 nucleotides are TGCGCCAGCAGCCAAGATCCGGAGGACTACTACGAGCAGTACTTC.